This TCR beta chain was retrieved from a study of blood T cell repertoires in COVID-19. The repertoire was sequenced with immunoSEQ multiplex PCR; TCRdb's copy has only in-frame clones and lacks some. The data hold 55,000 to 80,000 clones, with approximately 86% observed a single time. This clone was observed once. Trimming shortened V by 8 bases and J by 8 bases, and 15 bases separated the two germline ends. Per germline, CDR1 KGHSH and CDR2 LQKENI. The CDR3 is 12 amino acids. Source material: peripheral blood. The rearrangement joins TRBV18 to TRBJ1-2; D is undetermined. The TCR was taken from a man aged 50-60 years with acute or convalescent COVID-19. CDR3 loop: CASAMNREGYTF. The CDR3 nucleotides read TGTGCCAGCGCAATGAACAGAGAAGGCTACACCTTC. The complete variable domain, with remaining parts taken from reference TRBV18 and TRBJ1-2, reads NAGVMQNPRHLVRRRGQEARLRCSPMKGHSHVYWYRQLPEEGLKFMVYLQKENIIDESGMPKERFSAEFPKEGPSILRIQQVVRGDSAAYFCASAMNREGYTFGSGTRLTVV.